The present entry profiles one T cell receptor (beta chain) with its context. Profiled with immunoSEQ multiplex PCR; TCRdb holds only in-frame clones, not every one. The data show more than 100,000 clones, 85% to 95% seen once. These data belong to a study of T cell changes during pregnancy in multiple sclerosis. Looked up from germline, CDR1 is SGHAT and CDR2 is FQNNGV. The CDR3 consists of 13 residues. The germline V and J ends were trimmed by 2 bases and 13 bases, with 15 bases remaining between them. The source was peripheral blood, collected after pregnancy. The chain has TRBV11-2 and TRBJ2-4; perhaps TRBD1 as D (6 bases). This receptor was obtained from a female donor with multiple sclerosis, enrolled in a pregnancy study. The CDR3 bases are TGTGCCAGCAGCTTAACAGGACAGATACAGCAGTACTTC. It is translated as CASSLTGQIQQYF.